A selection of T cell receptor beta chains follows, all from one sample in a study of cytomegalovirus exposure and HLA in healthy donors. Some clones are missing from TCRdb's copy, which holds only in-frame ones; the method was immunoSEQ multiplex PCR. The sample records 140,000 to 150,000 clones, 65% to 80% being singletons. The sequenced sample was PBMCs. All receptors derive from a male donor in good health and CMV-seronegative. Both conserved end residues are part of each CDR3. The order of the fields is D gene, V gene, clone size, J gene, CDR3 protein, CDR3 DNA. A D gene is named only where the DNA matches it firmly. The size entry is marked missing in some rows and otherwise reads once, few, many or a size class.

.,TRBV6-5,.,TRBJ1-1,CASRGKGDTEAFF,TGTGCCAGCAGGGGGAAGGGAGACACTGAAGCTTTCTTT
.,TRBV6-5,once,TRBJ1-1,CASSVRVFTEAFF,TGTGCCAGCAGTGTCAGGGTATTCACTGAAGCTTTCTTT
.,TRBV14,.,TRBJ2-7,CASSQDGGRPYEQYF,TGTGCCAGCAGCCAAGATGGCGGCAGACCCTACGAGCAGTACTTC
.,TRBV30,.,TRBJ2-1,CAWSVSLRGEQFF,TGTGCCTGGAGTGTCTCCCTAAGAGGGGAGCAGTTCTTC
TRBD2,TRBV6-5,once,TRBJ2-7,CASKPGLASYEQYF,TGTGCCAGCAAACCGGGACTAGCGAGTTACGAGCAGTACTTC
.,TRBV2,few,TRBJ2-7,CASSEQTYEQYF,TGTGCCAGCAGTGAACAGACCTACGAGCAGTACTTC
.,TRBV4-1,.,TRBJ1-2,CASSQGPGANYGYTF,TGCGCCAGCAGCCAAGGGCCGGGAGCTAACTATGGCTACACCTTC
.,TRBV7-6,.,TRBJ1-3,CASSFPGGNTIYF,TGTGCCAGCAGCTTCCCCGGTGGAAACACCATATATTTT
TRBD1,TRBV6-5,.,TRBJ2-7,CASSRTGSSYEQYF,TGTGCCAGCAGCCGGACAGGGAGCTCCTACGAGCAGTACTTC
TRBD2,TRBV7-3,.,TRBJ2-3,CASSLRYKTSGAGTDTQYF,TGTGCCAGCAGCCTACGGTACAAAACTAGCGGGGCTGGGACAGATACGCAGTATTTT
.,TRBV27,.,TRBJ2-3,CASSFQDRAQITQYF,TGTGCCAGCTCATTCCAGGATAGAGCCCAGATTACGCAGTATTTT
TRBD1,TRBV15,.,TRBJ2-7,CATSRGDRDYEQYF,TGTGCCACCAGCAGAGGTGACAGGGACTACGAGCAGTACTTC
.,TRBV10-2,once,TRBJ2-1,CASSDPALGGEQFF,TGCGCCAGCAGTGACCCTGCTCTAGGGGGTGAGCAGTTCTTC
TRBD1,TRBV18,.,TRBJ2-7,CASSPLLDRGYEQYF,TGTGCCAGCTCACCACTTTTGGACAGGGGTTACGAGCAGTACTTC
TRBD2,TRBV9,.,TRBJ2-3,CASSVGARGGGVGDTQYF,TGTGCCAGCAGCGTAGGTGCCCGGGGCGGGGGGGTTGGAGATACGCAGTATTTT
.,TRBV6-1,once,TRBJ2-2,CASSERLGDELFF,TGTGCCAGCAGTGAAAGGTTGGGAGACGAGCTGTTTTTT
TRBD1,TRBV4-3,few,TRBJ1-4,CASSHGTGGEKLFF,TGCGCCAGCAGCCACGGGACAGGGGGTGAAAAACTGTTTTTT
.,TRBV27,.,TRBJ1-5,CASSQGGQSNQPQHF,TGTGCCAGCAGCCAAGGGGGACAAAGCAATCAGCCCCAGCATTTT
.,TRBV9,.,TRBJ1-2,CASSAGQTTNYGYTF,TGTGCCAGCAGCGCCGGACAGACTACTAACTATGGCTACACCTTC
TRBD1,TRBV4-2,.,TRBJ2-2,CASSPRQGNTGELFF,TGTGCCAGCAGCCCGCGACAGGGAAACACCGGGGAGCTGTTTTTT
TRBD2,TRBV19,.,TRBJ2-6,CASSILGLAGGRVGANVLTF,TGTGCCAGTAGTATTTTGGGACTAGCGGGGGGGCGAGTTGGGGCCAACGTCCTGACTTTC
.,TRBV5-1,.,TRBJ2-5,CASSLDSLRGDETQYF,TGCGCCAGCAGCTTGGATTCTCTCAGGGGGGATGAGACCCAGTACTTC
TRBD2,TRBV27,.,TRBJ2-1,CASSGLAGGEGHNEQFF,TGTGCCAGCAGCGGTCTAGCGGGAGGTGAGGGACACAATGAGCAGTTCTTC
TRBD1,TRBV10-1,once,TRBJ2-7,CASSPGQPSYEQYF,TGCGCCAGCAGTCCGGGACAGCCCTCCTACGAGCAGTACTTC
.,TRBV7-6,.,TRBJ2-1,CASSSLGRGSNYNEQFF,TGTGCCAGCAGCTCTTTGGGTCGCGGCTCGAACTACAATGAGCAGTTCTTC
.,TRBV2,.,TRBJ1-2,CASRDNNYGYTF,TGTGCCAGCAGAGACAACAACTATGGCTACACCTTC
.,TRBV5-1,.,TRBJ1-1,CASSWSAAKNTEAFF,TGCGCCAGCAGTTGGAGTGCAGCCAAGAACACTGAAGCTTTCTTT
TRBD2,TRBV7-9,.,TRBJ2-7,CASSLTGTRDVQYF,TGTGCCAGCAGCCTCACCGGGACTAGAGATGTGCAGTACTTC
TRBD1,TRBV2,.,TRBJ1-1,CASGWAGGNTEAFF,TGTGCCAGCGGATGGGCAGGGGGGAACACTGAAGCTTTCTTT
TRBD1,TRBV5-1,.,TRBJ2-2,CASSLMTGEVGELFF,TGCGCCAGCAGCTTAATGACAGGGGAGGTCGGGGAGCTGTTTTTT
.,TRBV27,.,TRBJ2-1,CASSQFDSTYNEQFF,TGTGCCAGCAGTCAGTTTGACAGTACATACAATGAGCAGTTCTTC
TRBD2,TRBV6-4,.,TRBJ2-7,CASRPRGLAGTYEQYF,TGTGCCAGCAGACCTCGGGGACTAGCGGGGACCTACGAGCAGTACTTC
.,TRBV5-6,.,TRBJ2-7,CASSFGVLLANEQYF,TGTGCCAGCAGCTTCGGGGTCCTTCTAGCAAACGAGCAGTACTTC
TRBD1,TRBV5-1,.,TRBJ2-7,CASSFDRGPYEQYF,TGCGCCAGCAGCTTTGACAGGGGCCCCTACGAGCAGTACTTC
TRBD1,TRBV7-9,.,TRBJ2-3,CASSLEPRGLADTQYF,TGTGCCAGCAGCTTAGAGCCCAGGGGGTTGGCAGATACGCAGTATTTT
.,TRBV29-1,once,TRBJ2-1,CSASQGIYNEQFF,TGCAGCGCCTCTCAGGGGATCTACAATGAGCAGTTCTTC
TRBD1,TRBV29-1,.,TRBJ2-7,CSVETGGYYEQYF,TGCAGCGTTGAAACAGGGGGCTACTACGAGCAGTACTTC
TRBD1,TRBV18,.,TRBJ1-1,CASSPVDRAGNTEAFF,TGTGCCAGCTCACCAGTGGACAGGGCAGGCAACACTGAAGCTTTCTTT
.,TRBV25-1,.,TRBJ2-7,CASSDRLLSYEQYF,TGTGCCAGCAGTGATAGACTCCTCTCCTACGAGCAGTACTTC
TRBD2,TRBV27,.,TRBJ2-5,CASSIQDGTRPQYF,TGTGCCAGCAGTATACAAGATGGGACTAGGCCCCAGTACTTC
.,TRBV2,.,TRBJ1-4,CASSDRGAINEKLFF,TGTGCCAGCAGTGATCGGGGGGCGATTAATGAAAAACTGTTTTTT
TRBD1,TRBV6-5,.,TRBJ1-1,CASSYLGGQVNTEAFF,TGTGCCAGCAGTTACTTGGGGGGACAGGTCAACACTGAAGCTTTCTTT
TRBD2,TRBV7-3,.,TRBJ2-1,CASSPTTSGNEQFF,TGTGCCAGCAGCCCGACGACTAGCGGCAATGAGCAGTTCTTC
.,TRBV7-9,.,TRBJ1-2,CASSLAGGPSGYTF,TGTGCCAGCAGCTTAGCGGGGGGGCCCAGCGGCTACACCTTC
.,TRBV19,.,TRBJ2-2,CASSIRGGELFF,TGTGCCAGTAGTATACGGGGTGGGGAGCTGTTTTTT
TRBD1,TRBV7-9,.,TRBJ1-5,CASSSQGEDQPQHF,TGTGCCAGCAGCTCACAGGGGGAGGATCAGCCCCAGCATTTT
.,TRBV6-5,.,TRBJ1-1,CASSKTGEAFF,TGTGCCAGCAGTAAAACAGGGGAAGCTTTCTTT
.,TRBV7-8,.,TRBJ2-3,CASSTGSRTQYF,TGTGCCAGCAGCACCGGGAGTCGTACGCAGTATTTT
.,TRBV18,.,TRBJ1-3,CASSLPGFSGNTIYF,TGTGCCAGCTCACTTCCGGGTTTCTCTGGAAACACCATATATTTT
TRBD1,TRBV19,.,TRBJ1-4,CASSPKARTGGPTNEKLFF,TGTGCCAGTAGTCCAAAGGCCAGGACAGGGGGGCCAACTAATGAAAAACTGTTTTTT
TRBD2,TRBV7-6,.,TRBJ2-5,CASSFFDRTSATQETQYF,TGTGCCAGCAGCTTTTTCGACCGGACTAGCGCTACTCAAGAGACCCAGTACTTC
.,TRBV5-6,few,TRBJ1-2,CASSLEGVYGYTF,TGTGCCAGCAGCTTGGAGGGGGTCTATGGCTACACCTTC
.,TRBV7-9,.,TRBJ2-7,CASSFLVSEAYEQYF,TGTGCCAGCAGCTTTTTGGTTAGCGAGGCCTACGAGCAGTACTTC
.,TRBV7-3,.,TRBJ2-3,CASSPHVRSPGTQYF,TGTGCCAGCAGCCCTCACGTTAGGAGTCCCGGTACGCAGTATTTT
.,TRBV6-5,.,TRBJ1-2,CASSYRRPADYGYTF,TGTGCCAGCAGTTACCGTAGGCCAGCGGACTATGGCTACACCTTC
.,TRBV6-5,.,TRBJ1-4,CASRQTGSPNEKLFF,TGTGCCAGCAGACAAACAGGGAGCCCTAATGAAAAACTGTTTTTT
.,TRBV10-2,.,TRBJ2-1,CASSGRTGITPTLNEQFF,TGCGCCAGCAGTGGCAGAACAGGCATAACTCCTACGCTCAATGAGCAGTTCTTC
.,TRBV5-8,.,TRBJ2-7,CASSLTPSYEQYF,TGTGCCAGCAGCTTGACACCCTCCTACGAGCAGTACTTC
.,TRBV9,once,TRBJ2-1,CASSASSPGGIGYNEQFF,TGTGCCAGCAGCGCCTCATCACCCGGCGGAATTGGTTACAATGAGCAGTTCTTC